This T cell receptor (beta chain) was recorded in a study of T-cell reconstitution after alpha-beta-depleted transplantation in children. This clonotype came up a few times. The germline V and J ends were trimmed by 5 bases and 3 bases, with 12 bases remaining between them. CDR1 and CDR2 from the germline V gene are SGHRS and YFSETQ. The CDR3 runs to 13 residues. The TCRbeta library incorporated unique molecular identifiers. One entry per CDR3 protein, called by TCRdb with MiXCR from the PCR reads. The sample holds roughly 400,000 distinct CDR3 sequences, 20% seen once. The TCR was taken from a human donor who donated a stem cell graft to a child with acute myeloid leukemia. Sequences were derived from PBMCs from the stem cell graft donor, sampled from the stem cell graft. This chain links TRBV5-1 with TRBJ2-7; D not resolved. The CDR3 DNA reads TGCGCCAGCAGAGCTGAGTCACACTACGAGCAGTACTTC. Translation gives CASRAESHYEQYF.